Listed here are 14 T cell receptor beta chains from one sample, sequenced in a study of CD8+CD57+ T cells in acquired aplastic anemia. Profiling of TCR beta VDJ combinations and CDR3 sequences used genomic DNA as template. TCRdb reanalysed the reads using MiXCR and keeps one entry per CDR3 protein. The sample lists under 350,000 distinct CDR3 sequences, roughly 59% seen once, with roughly 1.3% in the top ten. Patients picked for sequencing had shown CD8+CD57+ cell expansion detected by flow cytometry. Sequencing was done on a sample of sorted CD4+, CD8+, or CD8+CD57+ T cells (not recorded which) from PBMCs. These TCRs come from a human donor with aplastic anemia.

The chain employs TRBV2 and TRBJ2-5; maybe TRBD1 (6 bases). Germline V lookup: CDR1 SNHLY, CDR2 FYNNEI. V lost 8 bases and J 1 base, leaving 11 bases between the germline ends. The CDR3 contains 13 residues. This CDR3 is CASDYRVQETQYF. The CDR3 coding sequence is TGTGCCAGCGACTACAGGGTCCAAGAGACCCAGTACTTC.

Comment on this clonotype: No conserved phenylalanine or tryptophan is present at the end of the CDR3, so a read error is the likely explanation. V and J are TRBV5-8 and TRBJ2-1; a possible D gene is TRBD2 (6 bases). V was trimmed by 2 bases and J by 4 bases, leaving 10 bases between them. In germline, CDR1 is SGHTS, CDR2 YDEGEE. This CDR3 region has 14 residues. In nucleotides, the CDR3 is TGTGCCAGCAGCTTTGGGGGGAAATACAATGAGCAGTTCCTC. This translates into CASSFGGKYNEQFL.

This clonotype was seen once. The chain recombines TRBV7-8 with TRBJ2-5; 8 bases match TRBD1. The trim removed 4 bases at V and 10 bases at J, leaving 8 bases unmatched. The CDR3 runs 13 residues. CDR1 SGHVS and CDR2 FQNEAQ come from the germline V gene. The CDR3 nucleotides are TGTGCCAGCAGCTACCCGACAGGGGAGGTCCAGTACTTC. Protein sequence: CASSYPTGEVQYF.

This sequence joins TRBV10-3 and TRBJ1-1; D is unresolved. V dropped 3 bases and J dropped 0 bases, with 8 bases sitting between them. This CDR3 is 14 amino acids long. Germline V gives CDR1 ENHRY, CDR2 SYGVKD. The CDR3 spells CAISDGGMNTEAFF. The CDR3 coding sequence is TGTGCCATCAGTGATGGAGGTATGAACACTGAAGCTTTCTTT.

V and J are TRBV19 and TRBJ1-1; D remains unclear. Between the trimmed V and J ends, which lost 1 base and 1 base, there was a span of 10 bases. The CDR3 consists of 15 residues. The germline gives CDR1 LNHDA, CDR2 SQIVND (reference sequence). DNA of the CDR3: TGTGCCAGTAGTATAGCCCCCTATGGGAACACTGAAGCTTTCTTT. As protein: CASSIAPYGNTEAFF.

This clonotype has ten or more counts. V gene TRBV20-1 combines with J gene TRBJ2-1; 13 bases fit TRBD2. This CDR3 is 15 amino acids long. Germline CDR1 DFQATT, CDR2 SNEGSKA (reference sequence). After removal of 6 bases from V and 7 bases from J, the junction contained 9 bases not matched to a gene. CDR3 in amino acids: CSAYLLAGGYNEQFF. CDR3 coding DNA: TGCAGTGCGTACCTACTAGCGGGGGGGTATAATGAGCAGTTCTTC.

The rearrangement uses TRBV20-1 and TRBJ2-7, with 9 positions matching TRBD2. The V gene's germline CDR1 is DFQATT and CDR2 SNEGSKA (reference sequence). V was clipped by 3 bases and J by 3 bases; unmatched bases: 6. The CDR3 has 14 amino acids. Written as DNA, the CDR3 is TGCAGTGCTAGCTCCGGACTAGCGTTCTACGAGCAGTACTTC. Its translation: CSASSGLAFYEQYF.

The chain couples TRBV20-1 to TRBJ1-5, with 7 bases identical to TRBD1. CDR1 and CDR2 from the germline V gene are DFQATT and SNEGSKA (reference sequence). The CDR3 covers 13 residues. V shed 5 bases, J shed 5 bases, and the junction held 6 bases outside the gene matches. The CDR3 bases are TGCAGTGCTCGTAAGGGGGCAGATCAGCCCCAGCATTTT. It codes for CSARKGADQPQHF.

This clonotype was seen once. The chain joins TRBV6-6 to TRBJ1-1; D might be TRBD1 (6 bases). V lost 7 bases, J lost 5 bases, and 11 bases lay in between. The CDR3 has 12 amino acids. Germline CDR1 MNHNY, CDR2 SVGAGI (reference sequence). The CDR3 protein is CASIRGTTEAFF. CDR3 DNA: TGTGCCAGCATCAGGGGTACGACTGAAGCTTTCTTT.

This clonotype was seen a single time. The chain combines TRBV15 with TRBJ1-6; the D is unclear. The CDR3 is 13 amino acids. Germline assignment: CDR1 LNHNV and CDR2 YYDKDF (reference sequence). V dropped 5 bases and J dropped 9 bases, with 11 bases sitting between them. The DNA of the CDR3 is TGTGCCACCAGCCGAGGGTTAAGTTCACCCCTCCACTTT. This gives the protein CATSRGLSSPLHF.

Only one count was recorded for this clonotype. V is TRBV20-1 and J is TRBJ2-3; D is unclear. V was trimmed by 5 bases and J by 1 base, leaving 13 bases between them. CDR1 and CDR2 (germline): DFQATT, SNEGSKA (reference sequence). This CDR3 comprises 14 residues. DNA for the CDR3: TGCAGTGCTGACGCGCCCAAAGGCACAGATACGCAGTATTTT. Translation: CSADAPKGTDTQYF.

Concerning this clonotype: Compared with germline, one end of the junction differs, possibly owing to a read error. The chain couples TRBV19 to TRBJ2-3; D gene unclear. The CDR3 length is 13 residues. CDR1 is LNHDA, CDR2 SQIVND, per germline (reference sequence). CDR3 sequence reads: CASSMGIPDTHYF. The CDR3 DNA sequence: TGTGCCAGTAGTATGGGTATACCAGATACGCATTATTTT. Full variable domain (outside the CDR3, taken from reference TRBV19 and TRBJ2-3): DGGITQSPKYLFRKEGQNVTLSCEQNLNHDAMYWYRQDPGQGLRLIYYSQIVNDFQKGDIAEGYSVSREKKESFPLTVTSAQKNPTAFYLCASSMGIPDTHYFGPGTRLTVL.

The V call is TRBV20-1, the J call TRBJ1-6; perhaps TRBD1 as D (5 bases). Germline CDR1 is DFQATT and CDR2 is SNEGSKA (reference sequence). CDR3 length: 15 amino acids. The V and J ends lost 0 bases and 5 bases respectively, with 11 bases between them. The CDR3 coding sequence is TGCAGTGCTAGAGATCTTGGCAGGGATAATTCACCCCTCCACTTT. It is translated as CSARDLGRDNSPLHF.

In its sample, this clonotype was seen many times. The rearrangement joins TRBV20-1 to TRBJ2-1, with D hard to call. Germline V gene data show CDR1 as DFQATT and CDR2 as SNEGSKA (reference sequence). Between the trimmed V and J ends, which lost 8 bases and 4 bases, there was a span of 15 bases. This CDR3 is 13 amino acids long. Here the CDR3 DNA reads TGCAGTTTTACCAATCCCAATTACAATGAGCAGTTCTTC. Amino acid sequence: CSFTNPNYNEQFF.